This TCR beta chain was retrieved from a study of T cell clones after liver transplantation. As for the study in general: Post-transplant blood was tracked for graft-donor-reactive T cell clones identified in a pre-transplant mixed lymphocyte reaction. Timepoints were pre-transplant, pre-withdrawal, and after withdrawal was completed or failed. General observations from the study: Low donor cell numbers restricted donor-reactive repertoire measurement in a couple of subjects.

The CDR3 is made up of 11 amino acids. V lost 2 bases to trimming and J lost 9 bases, with 5 bases between them. The germline gives CDR1 MDHEN, CDR2 SYDVKM. As to this clone: Its antigen is still unknown.

Here immunoSEQ multiplex PCR was the method, and the copy in TCRdb shows in-frame clones only, minus some. The sample carries fewer than 20,000 clones, approximately 92% recorded once. The chain recombines TRBV28 with TRBJ2-1; D remains unclear. The source is a human patient who received a liver transplant. Some T cells may possibly be graft donor cells. The source material was CD8+ T cells from blood, sampled approximately 3.5 years after liver transplant. CDR3 coding DNA: TGTGCCAGCAGTTTAGTGGTTGAGCAGTTCTTC. Translation gives CASSLVVEQFF. Full variable domain (outside the CDR3, taken from reference TRBV28 and TRBJ2-1): DVKVTQSSRYLVKRTGEKVFLECVQDMDHENMFWYRQDPGLGLRLIYFSYDVKMKEKGDIPEGYSVSREKKERFSLILESASTNQTSMYLCASSLVVEQFFGPGTRLTVL.